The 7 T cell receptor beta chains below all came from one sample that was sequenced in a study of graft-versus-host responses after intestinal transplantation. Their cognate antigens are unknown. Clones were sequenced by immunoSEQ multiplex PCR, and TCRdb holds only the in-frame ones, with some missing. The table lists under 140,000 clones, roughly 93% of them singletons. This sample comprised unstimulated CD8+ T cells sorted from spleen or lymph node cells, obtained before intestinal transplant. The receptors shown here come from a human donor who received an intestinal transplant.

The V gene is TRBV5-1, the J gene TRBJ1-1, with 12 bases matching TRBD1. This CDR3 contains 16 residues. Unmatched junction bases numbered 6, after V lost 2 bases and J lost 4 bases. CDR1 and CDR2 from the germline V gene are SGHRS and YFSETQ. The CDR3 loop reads CASSLGTGGRGTEAFF. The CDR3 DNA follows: TGCGCCAGCAGCTTAGGGACAGGGGGCCGGGGCACTGAAGCTTTCTTT. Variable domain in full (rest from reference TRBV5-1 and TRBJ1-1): KAGVTQTPRYLIKTRGQQVTLSCSPISGHRSVSWYQQTPGQGLQFLFEYFSETQRNKGNFPGRFSGRQFSNSRSEMNVSTLELGDSALYLCASSLGTGGRGTEAFFGQGTRLTVV.

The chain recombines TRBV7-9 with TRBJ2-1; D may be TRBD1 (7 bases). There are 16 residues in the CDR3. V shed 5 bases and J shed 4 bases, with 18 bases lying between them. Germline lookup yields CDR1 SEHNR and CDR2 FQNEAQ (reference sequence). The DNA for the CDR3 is TGTGCCAGCAGCCTCCTACAGGGGAGGTTATACAATGAGCAGTTCTTC. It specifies CASSLLQGRLYNEQFF.

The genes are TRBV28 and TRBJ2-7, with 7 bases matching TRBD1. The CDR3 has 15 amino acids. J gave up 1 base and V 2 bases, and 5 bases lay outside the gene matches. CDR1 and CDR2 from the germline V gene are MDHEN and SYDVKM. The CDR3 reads CASSLGQGVSYEQYF. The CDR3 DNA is TGTGCCAGCAGTTTAGGGCAGGGGGTTTCCTACGAGCAGTACTTC.

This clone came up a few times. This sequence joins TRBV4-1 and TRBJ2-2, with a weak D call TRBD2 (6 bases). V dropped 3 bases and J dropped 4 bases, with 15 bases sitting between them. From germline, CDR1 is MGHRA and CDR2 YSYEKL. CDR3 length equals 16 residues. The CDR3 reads CASSHFVGTPTGELFF. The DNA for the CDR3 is TGCGCCAGCAGCCATTTCGTCGGGACTCCCACCGGGGAGCTGTTTTTT.

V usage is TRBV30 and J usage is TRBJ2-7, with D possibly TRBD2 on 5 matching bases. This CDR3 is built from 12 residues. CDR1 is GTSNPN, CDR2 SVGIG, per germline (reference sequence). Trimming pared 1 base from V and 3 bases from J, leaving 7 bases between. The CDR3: CAWSDAGYEQYF. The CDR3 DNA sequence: TGTGCCTGGAGTGATGCGGGCTACGAGCAGTACTTC.

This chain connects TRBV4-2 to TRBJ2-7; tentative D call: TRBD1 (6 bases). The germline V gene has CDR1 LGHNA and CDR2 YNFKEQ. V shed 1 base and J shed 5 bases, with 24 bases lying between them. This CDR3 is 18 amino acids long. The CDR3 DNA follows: TGTGCCAGCAGCCAAGTTCTCCCAGGGGTGGCAGGGACCCACGAGCAGTACTTC. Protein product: CASSQVLPGVAGTHEQYF.

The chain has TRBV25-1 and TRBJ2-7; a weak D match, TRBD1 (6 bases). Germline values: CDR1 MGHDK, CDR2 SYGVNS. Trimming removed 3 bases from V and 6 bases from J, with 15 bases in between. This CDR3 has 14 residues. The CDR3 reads CASSDPQGYPEQYF. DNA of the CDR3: TGTGCCAGCAGTGACCCACAGGGTTACCCCGAGCAGTACTTC.